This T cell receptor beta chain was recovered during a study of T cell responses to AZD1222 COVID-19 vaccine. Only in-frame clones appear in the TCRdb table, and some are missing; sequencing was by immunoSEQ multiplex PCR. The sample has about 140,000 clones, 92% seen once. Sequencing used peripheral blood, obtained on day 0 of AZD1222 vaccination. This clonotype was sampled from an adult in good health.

CDR3 coding DNA: TGTGCCAGCAGCTTAAGTCCAGGAGCCGAGCAGTACTTC. Translated: CASSLSPGAEQYF. The rearrangement joins TRBV7-7 to TRBJ2-7; D gene uncertain. Trimming took 2 bases from V and 6 from J, leaving 11 bases between them. The CDR3 is made up of 13 amino acids. Germline loops: CDR1 SSHAT, CDR2 FNYEAQ (reference sequence). Variable domain in full (rest from reference TRBV7-7 and TRBJ2-7): GAGVSQSPRYKVTKRGQDVTLRCDPISSHATLYWYQQALGQGPEFLTYFNYEAQPDKSGLPSDRFSAERPEGSISTLTIQRTEQRDSAMYRCASSLSPGAEQYFGPGTRLTVT.